This T cell receptor beta chain was found in a study of identifying expanded T cells in peripheral blood. Broader study findings: About 1.2 clones differed between technical replicates, versus roughly 16 and 20 over time. Across healthy donors, higher total template counts meant significantly greater approximately 2-week count variance.

CDR3 size: 14 residues. V lost 4 bases and J 3 bases, leaving 12 bases between the germline ends. The V gene's germline CDR1 is SGHTA and CDR2 FQGNSA. With respect to this clone: Its antigen is undetermined. The sample contains more than one DNA sequence encoding this CDR3.

Assay used: immunoSEQ multiplex PCR; TCRdb lists only in-frame clones, some missing. The sample has 110,000 or so clones, 88% seen once; the top ten hold approximately 8%. The V call is TRBV7-2, the J call TRBJ2-5, with a tentative D call TRBD2 (5 bases). The sequencing input was blood. This clonotype was obtained from a person aged 18 to 70 in good health. Written as DNA, the CDR3 is TGTGCCAGCAGCTCCCGGACCGGGGAAGAGACCCAGTACTTC. Protein product: CASSSRTGEETQYF.